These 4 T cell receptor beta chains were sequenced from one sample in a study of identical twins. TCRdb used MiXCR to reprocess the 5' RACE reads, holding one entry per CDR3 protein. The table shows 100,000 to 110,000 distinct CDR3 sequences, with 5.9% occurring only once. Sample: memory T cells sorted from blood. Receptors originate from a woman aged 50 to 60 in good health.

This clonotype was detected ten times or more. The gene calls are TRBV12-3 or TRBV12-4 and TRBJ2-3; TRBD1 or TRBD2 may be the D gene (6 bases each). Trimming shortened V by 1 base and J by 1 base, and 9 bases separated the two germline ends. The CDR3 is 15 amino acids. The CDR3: CASSLEGGGTDTQYF. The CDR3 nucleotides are TGTGCCAGCAGTTTAGAGGGGGGTGGCACAGATACGCAGTATTTT.

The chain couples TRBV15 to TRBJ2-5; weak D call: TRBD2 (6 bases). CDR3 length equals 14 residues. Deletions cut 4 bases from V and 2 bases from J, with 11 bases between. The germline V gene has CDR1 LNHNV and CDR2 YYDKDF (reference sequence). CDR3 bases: TGTGCCACCAGCAAACTAGCATTTCAAGAGACCCAGTACTTC. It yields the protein CATSKLAFQETQYF.

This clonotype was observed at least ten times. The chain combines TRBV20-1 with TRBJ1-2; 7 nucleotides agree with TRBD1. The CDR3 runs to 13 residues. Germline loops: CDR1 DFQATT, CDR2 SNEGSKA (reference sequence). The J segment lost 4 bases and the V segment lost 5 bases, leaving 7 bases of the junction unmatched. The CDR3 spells CSAETGEGYGYTF. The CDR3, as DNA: TGCAGTGCTGAAACAGGGGAAGGCTATGGCTACACCTTC.

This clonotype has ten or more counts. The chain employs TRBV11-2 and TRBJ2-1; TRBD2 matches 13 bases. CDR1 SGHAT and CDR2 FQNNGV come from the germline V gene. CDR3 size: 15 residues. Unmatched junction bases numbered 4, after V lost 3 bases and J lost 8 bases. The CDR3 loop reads CASSLGLAGMYEQFF. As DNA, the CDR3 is TGTGCCAGCAGCTTGGGACTAGCGGGAATGTATGAGCAGTTCTTC.